This T cell receptor beta chain was recovered during a study of T-cell reconstitution after alpha-beta-depleted transplantation in children (dated by TCRdb to about 2016). Looking at the study overall: T-cell immune reconstitution after TCRalphabeta/CD19-depleted allogeneic hematopoietic cell transplantation in children was quantitatively tracked in the study by means of TCR repertoire profiling.

Libraries were made using PCR. Sequencing took place on an Illumina HiSeq 2500. To normalize quantification of the TCRbeta repertoire, the TCR libraries were built with molecular barcoding that relied on unique molecular identifiers. TCRdb handled the public reads itself, with Q25 trimming in fastp and clone calling in MiXCR, and kept productive beta chains. Rows are unified per CDR3 protein, each entry keeping the most common DNA and genes. This sample has some 500,000 distinct CDR3 sequences in its table, and approximately 29% of those were observed once. The top ten clones comprise 2% to 3% of the sample. V is reduced by 6 bases and J by 5 bases, leaving a spacing of 22 bases between them. Its CDR3 holds 16 amino acids, cysteine through phenylalanine. CDR3 DNA is the only sequence kept; it has 48 bases, read in frame from the first base. The CDR1 and CDR2 encoded by the germline V gene are MDHEN and SYDVKM.

This clonotype has just a few counts. Its recognized antigen is unknown. No much larger clonotype is one base removed from it; base qualities were not supplied. The chain uses TRBV28 and TRBJ2-5; there is no confident call for the D gene. The sequence was collected from a human donor who donated a stem cell graft to a child with aplastic anemia. Sequenced material: PBMCs from the stem cell graft donor, taken from the stem cell graft. The DNA sequence is TGTGCCAGCAGCCATCGGAGAAGACGATCCGCTGAGACCCAGTACTTC. Its protein product is CASSHRRRRSAETQYF.